What follows are 31 T cell receptor beta chains derived from one specimen sequenced in a study of blood T cell repertoires in COVID-19. Clones were read by immunoSEQ multiplex PCR, and TCRdb kept only the in-frame ones, dropping some. Of under 130,000 clones listed, approximately 90% are singletons. Sequenced: peripheral blood. The receptors originated from an elderly woman with acute or convalescent COVID-19.

This chain joins TRBV7-2 and TRBJ1-6; D possibly corresponds to TRBD1 (6 bases). This CDR3 contains 16 residues. V dropped 4 bases and J dropped 2 bases, with 12 bases sitting between them. Germline V gene lookup returns CDR1 SGHTA and CDR2 FQGNSA. CDR3: CASSSRGSTYNSPLHF. CDR3 coding DNA: TGTGCCAGCAGCTCCAGGGGATCCACCTATAATTCACCCCTCCACTTT.

This clone was seen only once. This rearrangement joins TRBV6-5 to TRBJ1-2; D is undetermined. Trimming pared 10 bases from V and 5 bases from J, leaving 14 bases between. Germline CDR1 is MNHEY and CDR2 is SVGAGI. The CDR3 has 12 residues. The CDR3 is CATGPDIYGYTF. The CDR3 DNA reads as TGTGCCACAGGCCCCGATATTTATGGCTACACCTTC.

The chain carries TRBV15 and TRBJ1-5; TRBD1 is a possible D gene (5 bases). The CDR3 totals 16 residues. Looked up from germline, CDR1 is LNHNV and CDR2 is YYDKDF (reference sequence). V dropped 0 bases and J dropped 3 bases, with 12 bases sitting between them. In nucleotides, the CDR3 is TGTGCCACCAGCAGAGAGGTCTGGGGGGACAATCAGCCCCAGCATTTT. Its translation: CATSREVWGDNQPQHF.

The rearrangement links TRBV11-2 to TRBJ1-1, with D possibly TRBD1 on 5 matching bases. CDR1 and CDR2 from the germline V gene are SGHAT and FQNNGV. The CDR3 sequence is 14 residues long. V was cut by 5 bases and J by 4 bases, with 14 bases left in between. CDR3 in amino acids: CASSPEGASTEAFF. CDR3 in DNA: TGTGCCAGCAGCCCCGAAGGGGCGAGCACTGAAGCTTTCTTT.

The CDR3 sequence is CASSTQAARETQYF. For the CDR3, the DNA is TGTGCCAGCAGTACACAAGCCGCGCGGGAGACCCAGTACTTC. J is TRBJ2-5 and V is TRBV6-5; D is undetermined. The ends were cut back, 5 bases at V and 5 bases at J, with 15 bases in the middle. The CDR3 runs 14 residues. The germline gives CDR1 MNHEY, CDR2 SVGAGI.

The table lists this clone with a count of one. The rearrangement joins TRBV6-1 to TRBJ2-7, with TRBD1 matching over 9 bases. V was pared by 4 bases and J by 4 bases, with 14 bases of the junction left unmatched. The CDR3 length is 17 residues. Germline V lookup: CDR1 MNHNS, CDR2 SASEGT. The CDR3 reads CASSGQGVLRSIYEQYF. The DNA of the CDR3 is TGTGCCAGCAGTGGACAGGGGGTCTTGCGAAGTATATACGAGCAGTACTTC.

The chain carries TRBV10-1 and TRBJ2-2; 7 nucleotides align to TRBD2. Germline assignment: CDR1 WNHNN and CDR2 SYGVQD (reference sequence). V shed 3 bases and J 4 bases; nucleotides not matched to a gene: 5. CDR3 length: 15 amino acids. CDR3 region: CASSDAGDFTGELFF. For the CDR3, the DNA is TGCGCCAGCAGTGACGCGGGGGACTTCACCGGGGAGCTGTTTTTT.

The CDR3 is CASSEDPARQAIYGYTF. Here the CDR3 DNA reads TGTGCCAGCAGTGAAGACCCCGCGCGACAGGCGATCTATGGCTACACCTTC. The rearrangement uses TRBV2 and TRBJ1-2; D is perhaps TRBD1 (6 bases). The V end lost 1 base, the J end lost 4 bases, and 19 bases lay between the germline ends. Germline V CDR1 and CDR2: SNHLY, FYNNEI. This CDR3 is 17 amino acids long.

The chain uses TRBV15 and TRBJ1-2; D is unclear. Germline CDR1 is LNHNV and CDR2 is YYDKDF (reference sequence). Trimming stripped 3 bases from V and 2 bases from J, with 13 bases between. The CDR3 has 15 residues. Here the CDR3 reads CATSSTWHPNYGYTF. The CDR3 DNA reads as TGTGCCACCAGCAGCACCTGGCATCCGAACTATGGCTACACCTTC.

This chain connects TRBV5-1 to TRBJ2-3; TRBD1 matches 8 bases. The length of the CDR3 is 14 residues. The J segment lost 4 bases and the V segment lost 0 bases, leaving 1 base of the junction unmatched. Looked up from germline, CDR1 is SGHRS and CDR2 is YFSETQ. CDR3 protein: CASSLEQGADTQYF. The CDR3 DNA sequence: TGCGCCAGCAGCTTGGAACAGGGGGCAGATACGCAGTATTTT.

This chain's CDR3 is CASSALDSHSGNTIYF. DNA of the CDR3: TGCGCCAGCAGCGCCTTGGACAGCCACTCTGGAAACACCATATATTTT. The chain has TRBV5-1 and TRBJ1-3, with D possibly being TRBD1 (6 bases). V gave up 4 bases and J gave up 0 bases, with 14 bases separating them. This CDR3 is built from 16 residues. Germline CDR1 reads SGHRS; CDR2 reads YFSETQ.

This chain uses TRBV5-1 with TRBJ2-7; 7 bases line up with TRBD1. Per germline, CDR1 SGHRS and CDR2 YFSETQ. This CDR3 has 15 residues. With V trimmed by 0 bases and J by 6 bases, 9 bases remained unmatched. In nucleotides, the CDR3 is TGCGCCAGCAGCTTGGTTGTGGGGGCAGGGGGCGAGCAGTACTTC. Translation gives CASSLVVGAGGEQYF.

This clone was detected only once. The CDR3 protein is CASSLTGGTDTQYF. CDR3 sequence (DNA): TGTGCCAGCAGCCTCACGGGGGGCACAGATACGCAGTATTTT. V is TRBV14 and J is TRBJ2-3; D is possibly TRBD2 (6 bases). The CDR3 totals 14 residues. V was cut by 4 bases and J by 1 base, with 9 bases left in between. Germline CDR1 and CDR2: SGHDN and FVKESK.

The chain has TRBV7-9 and TRBJ2-7; TRBD1 agrees at 7 bases. V lost 1 base and J lost 6; bases outside the gene matches: 9. The CDR3 consists of 15 residues. From germline, CDR1 is SEHNR and CDR2 FQNEAQ (reference sequence). In DNA form, the CDR3 reads TGTGCCAGCAGCTTAGGGGACAGTAATCTCCGCGAGCAGTACTTC. This gives the protein CASSLGDSNLREQYF.

The rearrangement links TRBV10-3 to TRBJ2-1, with D maybe TRBD2 (5 bases). Per germline, CDR1 ENHRY and CDR2 SYGVKD. The CDR3 runs 15 residues. V was pared by 7 bases and J by 1 base, with 14 bases between. The CDR3 reads CAIMAGGLSYNEQFF. In nucleotides, the CDR3 is TGTGCCATCATGGCCGGAGGATTATCCTACAATGAGCAGTTCTTC.

This clone has just one count. The CDR3 nucleotides read TGTGCCAGCAGTTCCCGGACAGGGGGCACGTACGAGCAGTACTTC. This encodes CASSSRTGGTYEQYF. The genes are TRBV6-5 and TRBJ2-7; TRBD1 matches 11 bases. With 4 bases clipped from V and 4 bases from J, the junction kept 6 bases outside the gene matches. CDR1 is MNHEY, CDR2 SVGAGI, per germline. The CDR3 has 15 amino acids.

J is TRBJ2-1 and V is TRBV3-1 (or the pseudogene TRBV3-2); TRBD2 matches at 7 bases. Germline V gene sequence: CDR1 LGHDT, CDR2 YNNKEL (reference sequence). J lost 1 base, V lost 4 bases, and 4 bases had no gene match. The CDR3 is 15 residues long. As DNA, the CDR3 is TGTGCCAGCAGCCTAACGGGGGGATCCTACAATGAGCAGTTCTTC. Protein product: CASSLTGGSYNEQFF.

This chain links TRBV30 with TRBJ2-7; the match to TRBD1 covers 7 bases. From germline, CDR1 is GTSNPN and CDR2 SVGIG (reference sequence). The V and J ends lost 5 bases and 0 bases, in that order; junction bases with no gene match: 4. This CDR3 has 13 residues. CDR3 residues: CAWARDSSYEQYF. The CDR3 region has the DNA TGTGCCTGGGCCAGGGACAGCTCCTACGAGCAGTACTTC.

The chain joins TRBV4-3 to TRBJ2-2, with 10 bases matching TRBD1. J gave up 4 bases and V 1 base, and 3 bases lay outside the gene matches. The CDR3 covers 16 residues. Germline lookup yields CDR1 LGHNA and CDR2 YSLEER. The CDR3 region has the DNA TGCGCCAGCAGCCAAGGACAGGGGGCGAGCACCGGGGAGCTGTTTTTT. Its translation: CASSQGQGASTGELFF.

This clone was observed once. V and J are TRBV5-1 and TRBJ1-4; 7 nucleotides align to TRBD1. V gave up 5 bases and J gave up 0 bases; unmatched junction bases: 16. Germline values: CDR1 SGHRS, CDR2 YFSETQ. This CDR3 spans 19 amino acids. DNA for the CDR3: TGCGCCAGCAGACCGGACCCGACAGGGACCTTCTCAACTAATGAAAAACTGTTTTTT. It yields the protein CASRPDPTGTFSTNEKLFF. Full variable domain (missing parts from reference TRBV5-1 and TRBJ1-4): KAGVTQTPRYLIKTRGQQVTLSCSPISGHRSVSWYQQTPGQGLQFLFEYFSETQRNKGNFPGRFSGRQFSNSRSEMNVSTLELGDSALYLCASRPDPTGTFSTNEKLFFGSGTQLSVL.

This chain uses TRBV2 with TRBJ2-1; 8 bases map to TRBD2. From germline, CDR1 is SNHLY and CDR2 FYNNEI. The CDR3 sequence is 11 residues long. Trimming at V came to 3 bases and at J to 13 bases, leaving 2 bases not matched to a gene. The CDR3: CASSERGAQFF. In DNA, the CDR3 is TGTGCCAGCAGTGAGCGGGGGGCCCAGTTCTTC.

This clone was recorded only once. The CDR3 sequence is CASSQADSSPLHF. CDR3 sequence (DNA): TGCGCCAGCAGCCAGGCAGACAGTTCACCCCTCCACTTT. V is TRBV4-3 and J is TRBJ1-6; perhaps TRBD1 as D (5 bases). Trimming pared 3 bases from V and 9 bases from J, leaving 9 bases between. The V gene's germline CDR1 is LGHNA and CDR2 YSLEER. The CDR3 extends over 13 amino acids.

CDR3: CASSLGQGFGELFF. In DNA, the CDR3 is TGCGCCAGCAGCTTGGGACAGGGTTTCGGGGAGCTGTTTTTT. The genes are TRBV5-1 and TRBJ2-2; 7 positions agree with TRBD1. Germline-derived CDR1 and CDR2 are SGHRS and YFSETQ. This CDR3 spans 14 amino acids. J gave up 7 bases and V 0 bases, and 3 bases lay outside the gene matches. Looking up the rest from reference TRBV5-1 and TRBJ2-2 gives the full variable domain: KAGVTQTPRYLIKTRGQQVTLSCSPISGHRSVSWYQQTPGQGLQFLFEYFSETQRNKGNFPGRFSGRQFSNSRSEMNVSTLELGDSALYLCASSLGQGFGELFFGEGSRLTVL.

Written as DNA, the CDR3 is TGTGCCAGCAGCTTGGATTTGTCAGGGGGTCACAGTCAGCCCCAGCATTTT. This gives the protein CASSLDLSGGHSQPQHF. The genes are TRBV5-8 and TRBJ1-5, with TRBD1 matching 7 bases. The germline V gene encodes CDR1 SGHTS and CDR2 YDEGEE. V dropped 0 bases and J dropped 6; count of bases not matched to a gene: 12. The CDR3 has 17 amino acids.

This rearrangement joins TRBV18 to TRBJ2-2; TRBD2 matches 12 bases. Germline CDR1 and CDR2: KGHSH and LQKENI. V shed 4 bases and J 6 bases; nucleotides not matched to a gene: 3. This CDR3 is 15 amino acids long. CDR3 coding DNA: TGTGCCAGCTCACTTCGACTAGCGGGGGCCGGGGAGCTGTTTTTT. Encoded protein: CASSLRLAGAGELFF.

This clone was recorded once. The V and J genes are TRBV19 and TRBJ2-5, with D unresolved. Germline CDR1 and CDR2: LNHDA and SQIVND (reference sequence). Trimming cost V 2 bases and J 1 base, with 5 bases left between them. This CDR3 has 13 residues. The CDR3 spells CASSIQLQETQYF. CDR3 in DNA: TGTGCCAGTAGTATACAACTCCAAGAGACCCAGTACTTC.

The rearrangement links TRBV7-8 to TRBJ2-1, with unresolved D. CDR3 length equals 14 residues. The V gene lost 0 bases and the J gene lost 6 bases, with 9 bases spanning the gap. Per the germline V gene, CDR1 is SGHVS and CDR2 is FQNEAQ. The CDR3 sequence: CASSLAASRNEQFF. For the CDR3, the DNA is TGTGCCAGCAGCTTAGCTGCTAGTCGCAATGAGCAGTTCTTC.

J is TRBJ2-5 and V is TRBV10-3; TRBD2 agrees at 8 bases. CDR1 is ENHRY and CDR2 is SYGVKD in the germline V gene. Trimming took 2 bases from V and 5 from J; bases not matched to a gene: 4. The CDR3 contains 14 residues. The CDR3 DNA reads TGTGCCATCAGTGAGCGGGGGGGCCAGGAGACCCAGTACTTC. Translating gives CAISERGGQETQYF.

The V gene is TRBV21-1, the J gene TRBJ1-5. TRBV21-1 is termed a pseudogene. This CDR3 contains 14 residues. CDR3 coding DNA: TGTGCCAACCCGGAGGGGAGGAGCAATCAGCCCCAGCATTTT. It encodes CANPEGRSNQPQHF.

This clone came up once. The chain joins TRBV12-3 or TRBV12-4 to TRBJ1-6; the D gene is possibly TRBD1 (6 bases). The CDR3 runs 13 residues. Deletions cut 4 bases from V and 10 bases from J, with 11 bases between. The CDR3 region has the DNA TGTGCCAGCAGTTCAGGGGAAAACTCACCCCTCCACTTT. This codes for CASSSGENSPLHF.

The chain couples TRBV7-9 to TRBJ1-6; 7 nucleotides match TRBD1. The CDR3 has 15 residues. Unmatched junction bases numbered 5, after V lost 2 bases and J lost 7 bases. The germline CDR1 and CDR2 sequences are SEHNR and FQNEAQ (reference sequence). This chain's CDR3 is CASSLTGTENSPLHF. The CDR3 coding sequence is TGTGCCAGCAGCTTAACCGGGACAGAGAATTCACCCCTCCACTTT.